This passage covers 9 T cell receptor beta chains from one sample sequenced in a study of shared clonotypes between healthy human individuals. Measured with immunoSEQ multiplex PCR; TCRdb has only the in-frame clones, and not every one. The table has 2,500,000 or so clones, around 90% seen once; the top ten hold about 0.13%. The sequenced material came from naive CD4+ T cells sorted from blood. The subset: CD45RA+ positively selected. The receptors come from a man between 18 and 29 years old in good health.

The V call is TRBV6-5, the J call TRBJ2-5, with 11 positions matching TRBD2. This CDR3 contains 16 residues. From germline, CDR1 is MNHEY and CDR2 SVGAGI. V trimming: 2 bases; J trimming: 5 bases; junction bases outside the gene matches: 7. The CDR3 DNA sequence: TGTGCCAGCAGTTACAAACTAGCGGGAGTAGGGGAGACCCAGTACTTC. Its translation is CASSYKLAGVGETQYF.

The V gene is TRBV7-9, the J gene TRBJ2-2; 10 nucleotides agree with TRBD2. Germline V gene sequence: CDR1 SEHNR, CDR2 FQNEAQ (reference sequence). This CDR3 spans 17 amino acids. Trimming at V came to 5 bases and at J to 0 bases, leaving 6 bases not matched to a gene. CDR3 DNA: TGTGCCAGCAGCCCAAGAGGACTAGCGGCGAACACCGGGGAGCTGTTTTTT. This gives the protein CASSPRGLAANTGELFF.

The chain has TRBV21-1 and TRBJ2-7; no DNA check was done on the table's D call, TRBD1. TRBV21-1 is a known pseudogene. CDR3 length: 15 amino acids. CDR3: CASSRWDRASYEQYF. CDR3 DNA sequence: TGTGCCAGCAGCAGATGGGACAGGGCGTCCTACGAGCAGTACTTC.

This clone was observed once. The same CDR3 also results from other DNA sequences found in this sample. The gene calls are TRBV5-1 and TRBJ2-3; possibly TRBD2 for D (5 bases). This CDR3 region has 12 residues. CDR1 is SGHRS, CDR2 YFSETQ, per germline. The V end lost 0 bases, the J end lost 6 bases, and 5 bases lay between the germline ends. CDR3 sequence (DNA): TGCGCCAGCAGCTTGGCGGGGGATACGCAGTATTTT. Translating gives CASSLAGDTQYF.

The chain employs TRBV10-3 and TRBJ2-5; a possible D gene is TRBD1 (5 bases). The V end was cut by 2 bases, the J end by 8 bases, with 15 bases between. CDR3 length equals 14 residues. The germline V gene encodes CDR1 ENHRY and CDR2 SYGVKD. CDR3 nucleotide sequence: TGTGCCATCAGTGAGCGACAGTTTCCTACTACCCAGTACTTC. Translation gives CAISERQFPTTQYF.

The V gene is TRBV6-1, the J gene TRBJ1-3; D gene ambiguous. This CDR3 contains 16 residues. The V end was cut by 2 bases, the J end by 2 bases, with 13 bases between. The germline V gene has CDR1 MNHNS and CDR2 SASEGT. The CDR3 region has the DNA TGTGCCAGCAGTGAATTTCTGGGGTCTACTGGAAACACCATATATTTT. Translating it yields CASSEFLGSTGNTIYF.

This clone turned up a few times. The chain recombines TRBV16 with TRBJ1-2; D gene uncertain. The length of the CDR3 is 13 residues. Between the trimmed V and J ends, which lost 2 bases and 2 bases, there was a span of 6 bases. CDR1 and CDR2 from the germline V gene are KGHSY and FQNENV. The DNA of the CDR3 is TGTGCCAGCAGCCAAGGGCCGAACTATGGCTACACCTTC. Amino acid sequence: CASSQGPNYGYTF. The full variable domain, its missing parts supplied by reference TRBV16 and TRBJ1-2, is GEEVAQTPKHLVRGEGQKAKLYCAPIKGHSYVFWYQQVLKNEFKFLISFQNENVFDETGMPKERFSAKCLPNSPCSLEIQATKLEDSAVYFCASSQGPNYGYTFGSGTRLTVV.

The chain employs TRBV2 and TRBJ1-2; D unclear. This CDR3 spans 13 amino acids. Germline V CDR1 and CDR2: SNHLY, FYNNEI. Between the trimmed V and J ends, which lost 8 bases and 4 bases, there was a span of 14 bases. CDR3 amino acids: CASPAERGYGYTF. CDR3 nucleotides: TGTGCCAGCCCGGCGGAACGGGGCTATGGCTACACCTTC.

The chain joins TRBV5-1 to TRBJ2-1; 10 bases match TRBD2. Germline-derived CDR1 and CDR2 are SGHRS and YFSETQ. The CDR3 runs to 14 residues. The ends lost 0 bases at V and 12 bases at J; junction bases unmatched: 6. The chain's CDR3 is CASSLGLAGAWQFF. The CDR3, as DNA: TGCGCCAGCAGCTTGGGACTAGCGGGTGCCTGGCAGTTCTTC.